This TCR beta chain appears in the sequencing data of a study of blood T cell repertoires in COVID-19. Study overall: COVID-19 samples, acute and convalescent, were from the United States, Italy and Spain.

Trimming took 3 bases from V and 3 from J; bases not matched to a gene: 8. CDR1 and CDR2 (germline): SGHVS, FQNEAQ. This CDR3 has 16 residues. Recovered participants had two consecutive negative NP/OP PCR tests, healthcare professional clearance, or symptom resolution. In the original analysis: Amplification from reference gene primers served as the basis for estimated nucleated cell counts. Some clones are missing from TCRdb's copy, which holds only in-frame ones; the method was immunoSEQ multiplex PCR. V, J and clone size are taken as reported in that table, and D and trimming were inferred from the DNA itself. The sample gives about 220,000 clones, over 80% of which show up once; 6.8% is in the top ten.

This chain connects TRBV7-8 to TRBJ2-7; 10 bases are a match to TRBD2. The receptor was derived from a woman aged 40 to 50 who had recovered from COVID-19. The material sequenced was PBMCs or T cells enriched from blood (not recorded which). CDR3 in amino acids: CASSFEGLAEIYEQYV. Here the CDR3 DNA reads TGTGCCAGCAGCTTCGAAGGACTAGCGGAAATCTACGAGCAGTACGTC.